Listed below are T cell receptor beta chains from one sample, sequenced in a study of blood T cells in healthy people across ages. Via MiXCR, TCRdb re-called the 5' RACE reads, giving one row per CDR3 protein. The sample has about 720,000 distinct CDR3 sequences, 20% to 25% seen once. Specimen: blood. The receptors were gathered from a man between 70 and 80 years old in good health. Both conserved end residues are part of each CDR3. D genes are given only for firm matches. Rows may omit the clone size; those that give it use once, few, many or a size class.

TRBD2 TRBJ2-1 - TRBV5-1 CASSWGGSDNEQFF TGCGCCAGCAGCTGGGGGGGGTCCGACAATGAGCAGTTCTTC
- TRBJ1-2 - TRBV4-1 CASSQERTARTVSDYGYTF TGCGCCAGCAGCCAAGAAAGGACAGCCAGGACGGTCTCAGACTATGGCTACACCTTC
TRBD2 TRBJ2-1 - TRBV19 CASSKGTSGRYEQFF TGTGCCAGTAGTAAAGGGACTAGCGGGAGGTATGAGCAGTTCTTC
TRBD2 TRBJ2-5 - TRBV13 CASSSRDGGSAQETQYF TGTGCCAGCAGCTCTCGCGACGGCGGGAGTGCCCAAGAGACCCAGTACTTC
TRBD1 TRBJ2-1 - TRBV7-9 CASSRGQGPLRF TGTGCCAGCAGTAGAGGACAGGGGCCTCTCCGATTC
- TRBJ1-1 many TRBV7-2 CASSSTMNTEAFF TGTGCCAGCAGCTCGACCATGAACACTGAAGCTTTCTTT
- TRBJ2-7 - TRBV12-3/TRBV12-4 CASRLDQLSSYEQYF TGTGCCAGCAGACTGGACCAATTGTCGTCCTACGAGCAGTACTTC
- TRBJ1-4 - TRBV7-2 CASSLPGRNEKLFF TGTGCCAGCAGTTTACCGGGCCGTAATGAAAAACTGTTTTTT
- TRBJ1-4 - TRBV28 CASRENEKLFF TGTGCCAGCAGGGAGAATGAAAAACTGTTTTTT
TRBD2 TRBJ2-1 few TRBV6-5 CASGGRAQLYNEQFF TGTGCCAGCGGGGGGAGGGCCCAGCTTTACAATGAGCAGTTCTTC
- TRBJ2-3 - TRBV18 CASSPTDRATDTQYF TGTGCCAGCTCACCCACAGACAGAGCTACAGATACGCAGTATTTT
TRBD1 TRBJ1-1 - TRBV5-1 CASSSPRTGAKMNTEAFF TGCGCCAGCAGCTCCCCAAGGACAGGGGCGAAGATGAACACTGAAGCTTTCTTT
- TRBJ2-1 - TRBV12-3/TRBV12-4 CASSSLWGSNEQFF TGTGCCAGCAGTTCCCTTTGGGGGAGCAATGAGCAGTTCTTC
- TRBJ1-4 - TRBV28 CASGIPGGVKKLFF TGTGCCAGCGGTATTCCAGGAGGCGTGAAAAAACTGTTTTTT
- TRBJ2-1 - TRBV7-2 CASSPPGLQPYNEQFF TGTGCCAGCAGCCCACCGGGACTCCAACCTTACAATGAGCAGTTCTTC
- TRBJ2-1 - TRBV6-6 CANRSGTEYSEQFF TGTGCCAACAGGTCCGGGACCGAGTACAGTGAGCAGTTCTTC
TRBD1 TRBJ2-4 - TRBV4-2 CASSAGTGFGDIQYF TGTGCCAGCAGCGCTGGGACAGGGTTTGGGGACATTCAGTACTTC
- TRBJ1-1 - TRBV2 CASRDRRIEAFF TGTGCCAGCAGAGACCGCAGGATAGAAGCTTTCTTT
TRBD2 TRBJ2-3 - TRBV20-1 CSASLAGFSSTDTQYF TGCAGTGCTAGCCTAGCGGGGTTTTCTAGCACAGATACGCAGTATTTT
- TRBJ1-3 - TRBV4-1 CASSHNGRENTIYF TGCGCCAGCAGCCACAACGGAAGGGAAAACACCATATATTTT
- TRBJ2-7 few TRBV12-3/TRBV12-4 CASSFFGTTAEQYF TGTGCCAGCAGTTTCTTCGGGACCACGGCCGAGCAGTACTTC
TRBD2 TRBJ2-3 - TRBV29-1 CSVEGPWRGGDTQYF TGCAGCGTTGAAGGCCCCTGGAGGGGAGGGGATACGCAGTATTTT
TRBD2 TRBJ2-1 few TRBV5-6 CASSFPGLAGESHEQFF TGTGCCAGCAGCTTCCCTGGACTAGCGGGAGAGAGCCATGAGCAGTTCTTC
- TRBJ2-7 - TRBV15 CATSRDLGGSSYEQYF TGTGCCACCAGCAGAGATCTTGGGGGTAGCTCCTACGAGCAGTACTTC
TRBD1 TRBJ1-3 - TRBV7-2 CVSSRTTGERGNTIYF TGTGTCAGCAGCCGCACGACAGGGGAAAGAGGAAACACCATATATTTT
- TRBJ1-2 few TRBV13 CASSYGPSPLHLPGGYTF TGTGCCAGCAGCTACGGACCGTCGCCCCTCCACCTCCCTGGTGGCTACACCTTC
- TRBJ2-1 - TRBV4-1 CASSQLGLEHNEQFF TGCGCCAGCAGCCAACTGGGACTGGAACACAATGAGCAGTTCTTC
- TRBJ1-4 - TRBV6-1 CASSDRPGNPEKLFF TGTGCCAGCAGTGATCGGCCCGGGAACCCTGAAAAACTGTTTTTT
TRBD2 TRBJ2-1 - TRBV28 CASSPGLAEKVQFF TGTGCCAGCAGTCCCGGACTAGCCGAGAAGGTGCAGTTCTTC
- TRBJ2-5 few TRBV12-3/TRBV12-4 CASSFRGLRTQYF TGTGCCAGCAGTTTTCGGGGGCTTAGGACCCAGTACTTC
TRBD2 TRBJ2-3 few TRBV10-3 CAISGTSVSTDTQYF TGTGCCATCAGTGGGACTAGCGTTAGCACAGATACGCAGTATTTT
- TRBJ2-6 - TRBV20-1 CSATKAGANVLTF TGCAGTGCTACCAAGGCTGGGGCCAACGTCCTGACTTTC
- TRBJ2-4 - TRBV28 CASSPVTQNIQYF TGTGCCAGCAGCCCCGTAACCCAAAACATTCAGTACTTC
- TRBJ2-3 few TRBV5-1 CASSFEEDTQYF TGCGCCAGCAGCTTCGAAGAAGATACGCAGTATTTT
- TRBJ2-5 few TRBV7-9 CASSLPGSEETQYF TGTGCCAGCAGCTTACCGGGCAGTGAAGAGACCCAGTACTTC
- TRBJ1-1 few TRBV20-1 CSAYGTLNTEAFF TGCAGTGCTTATGGGACACTGAACACTGAAGCTTTCTTT
TRBD1 TRBJ1-4 - TRBV5-1 CASSYSGQNYEKLFF TGCGCCAGCAGCTACTCGGGACAGAACTATGAAAAACTGTTTTTT
- TRBJ2-1 - TRBV21-1 CASSLSRLASYNEQFF TGTGCCAGCAGCCTCTCCCGCCTAGCGTCCTACAATGAGCAGTTCTTC
TRBD2 TRBJ2-1 - TRBV11-2 CASSLDARLAGVSNEQFF TGTGCCAGCAGCTTAGACGCCCGACTAGCGGGAGTAAGCAATGAGCAGTTCTTC
TRBD1 TRBJ1-2 - TRBV7-9 CASSLQGAGGYTF TGTGCCAGCAGCTTACAGGGGGCCGGAGGCTACACCTTC
- TRBJ2-3 few TRBV10-3 CAISESGSTLTDTQYF TGTGCCATCAGTGAGTCGGGTTCCACCCTCACAGATACGCAGTATTTT
TRBD1 TRBJ1-4 - TRBV9 CASSGGTGTNEKLFF TGTGCCAGCAGCGGGGGGACAGGAACTAATGAAAAACTGTTTTTT
- TRBJ2-4 few TRBV12-3/TRBV12-4 CASSPRGSGMRNIQYF TGTGCCAGCAGCCCAAGGGGCTCGGGTATGCGAAACATTCAGTACTTC
TRBD1 TRBJ2-1 few TRBV5-5 CASSLRQGYSNEQFF TGTGCCAGCAGCTTGAGACAGGGGTATAGTAATGAGCAGTTCTTC
TRBD1 TRBJ2-1 - TRBV29-1 CSVGRQGSYNEQFF TGCAGCGTGGGTAGACAGGGATCCTACAATGAGCAGTTCTTC
- TRBJ1-5 few TRBV20-1 CSARVGGVGQPQHF TGCAGTGCTAGAGTGGGTGGGGTGGGTCAGCCCCAGCATTTT